The text below deals with one T cell receptor (beta chain). The antigen is undetermined. Using a J-beta primer mix together with a sample-barcoded 5' primer, a second PCR was run for roughly 6 to 12 cycles. TCRdb used MiXCR to reprocess the 5' RACE reads, holding one entry per CDR3 protein. The sample shows around 1.7 million distinct CDR3 sequences, roughly 27% of them seen only once. The draw of peripheral blood yielded approximately 10 milliliters from each donor. Total RNA, at least 5.5 micrograms per sample, was extracted from PBMCs. The data derive from a study of blood T cells in healthy people across ages. Whole-study findings and limits: With naive T cell percentage, TCR beta diversity showed a strong correlation. Long-lived and aged donors differed, with more naive CD4+ cells and higher diversity in the long-lived.

V shed 6 bases, J shed 6 bases, and the junction held 14 bases outside the gene matches. This CDR3 spans 16 amino acids. Germline assignment: CDR1 SGHAT and CDR2 FQNNGV. The chain recombines TRBV11-2 with TRBJ1-1; 9 bases fit TRBD1. This TCR came from a woman aged 30 to 39 in good health. Sequenced: blood. The CDR3 is CASSTGVTDRGPEAFF. The CDR3 nucleotides read TGTGCCAGCAGTACCGGCGTCACGGACAGGGGACCTGAAGCTTTCTTT. Combining the CDR3 with reference TRBV11-2 and TRBJ1-1 gives the whole variable domain EAGVAQSPRYKIIEKRQSVAFWCNPISGHATLYWYQQILGQGPKLLIQFQNNGVVDDSQLPKDRFSAERLKGVDSTLKIQPAKLEDSAVYLCASSTGVTDRGPEAFFGQGTRLTVV.